The following is a T cell receptor beta chain sequence with its context. Its antigen remains unidentified. It has no much larger one-base neighbor in the sample; base qualities were not kept. The CDR3 runs 13 residues from the cysteine to the phenylalanine. Solely the CDR3 DNA is kept, with 39 bases framed from the first base. Relative to germline, V is 6 bases shorter and J is 0 bases shorter, with 9 bases between their ends. CDR1 SQVTM and CDR2 ANQGSEA were looked up in the germline V gene. Collaborating institutions collected whole blood in K2EDTA tubes following their own protocols. Collaborator samples were shipped for TCRbeta analysis as frozen whole blood, isolated PBMCs, or DNA extracted from either sample type. TCRbeta CDR3 regions were amplified from genomic DNA by means of the immunoSEQ Assay, a bias-controlled multiplex PCR. In the original analysis: Within the assay, amplification of reference gene primers was used to estimate how many nucleated cells each sample contained. To quantify the absolute abundance of each unique TCRbeta CDR3 rearrangement, sequence reads were collapsed and filtered. For each sample, productive Simpson clonality was calculated as the square root of Simpson's diversity index across productive rearrangements. The table comes from immuneACCESS by way of TCRdb, which keeps in-frame sequences with V and J called. Part of the clones is missing from these tables; in studies checked, under half for an unresolved V gene and the rest for unknown reasons. V and J calls and clone size are as listed in that table; D and trimming were resolved from the DNA. The sample has over 100,000 clones on record, around three quarters of them singletons. The top ten hold about 4.7% of the sample.

The entry originates in a study of blood T cell repertoires in COVID-19 (TCRdb year 2020). Regarding the complete study: The collaborator samples originated in the United States, Italy and Spain and spanned the acute and convalescent phases of COVID-19. The material from the prospective study consisted of cDNA or gDNA derived from T cells, B-cell-depleted T cells, or PBMCs. The dataset comprised deeply sampled blood TCRbeta repertoires from subjects exposed to, actively infected with, or recovered from COVID-19. The repertoires were released in a freely available public database intended as a resource for research on the immune response to SARS-CoV-2. Nearly every sample came with metadata listing a de-identified subject ID, COVID-19 status, age in years and sex. Samples were obtained from the ongoing ImmuneRACE study (first 160 participants) and from about 1,300 subjects provided by 6 global collaborators. HLA class I and class II types, where available, came from metadata supplied by the sample provider rather than from assay-based typing. Summary of the overall study and its limitations: How much clinical and demographic metadata was included differed by source and by participant, and the metadata was provided uncurated.

The chain joins TRBV29-1 to TRBJ2-1; TRBD2 is a weak D gene call, 5 bases matching. The clonotype comes from a human donor in a cohort sampled during active or convalescent COVID-19. Sequencing input: peripheral blood. The CDR3: CSVRRSSYNEQFF. The sequence in DNA is TGCAGCGTCAGGAGGAGCTCCTACAATGAGCAGTTCTTC.